One and the same sample provided the 32 T cell receptor beta chains below, sequenced in a study of shared clonotypes between healthy human individuals. The protocol was immunoSEQ multiplex PCR, while the TCRdb copy is restricted to in-frame clones and leaves out a portion. Counted here are under 850,000 clones, 80% to 95% occurring once; the ten biggest clones make up 24%. Terminally differentiated effector memory CD45RA+ cells were excluded by CCR7 positive selection of CD45RO-negative cells. Sequencing input: naive CD8+ T cells sorted from blood. These TCRs come from a man aged 25-45 years in good health.

V usage is TRBV12-5 and J usage is TRBJ2-1, with 9 bases aligning to TRBD1. V shed 5 bases and J 0 bases; nucleotides not matched to a gene: 5. Germline-derived CDR1 and CDR2 are LGHNT and FRNRAP. This CDR3 has 16 amino acids. The CDR3 sequence: CASGPGTGPSYNEQFF. The DNA of the CDR3 is TGTGCTAGTGGTCCCGGGACAGGGCCCTCCTACAATGAGCAGTTCTTC.

This clone appeared once. The V gene is TRBV6-5, the J gene TRBJ2-2; D tentatively reads TRBD1 or TRBD2 (5 bases each). This CDR3 has 16 amino acids. CDR1 is MNHEY and CDR2 is SVGAGI in the germline V gene. Trimming took 0 bases from V and 1 from J, leaving 9 bases between them. CDR3 sequence reads: CASSYSPGRNTGELFF. CDR3 in DNA: TGTGCCAGCAGTTACTCGCCAGGGAGGAACACCGGGGAGCTGTTTTTT.

This chain links TRBV6-6 with TRBJ2-3; D is ambiguous. Germline CDR1 is MNHNY and CDR2 is SVGAGI (reference sequence). The CDR3 totals 14 residues. V shed 2 bases and J shed 6 bases, with 12 bases lying between them. The CDR3 is CASSYVDLGDTQYF. The CDR3 nucleotides are TGTGCCAGCAGTTACGTCGACTTGGGGGATACGCAGTATTTT.

V gene TRBV7-6 combines with J gene TRBJ2-7, with TRBD2 matching over 12 bases. CDR1 is SGHVS, CDR2 FNYEAQ, per germline. The CDR3 extends over 15 amino acids. Trimming removed 3 bases from V and 5 bases from J; junction bases left unmatched: 5. The CDR3 DNA is TGTGCCAGCAGCTTGCTAGCGGGAGGGATGGACGAGCAGTACTTC. This gives the protein CASSLLAGGMDEQYF.

CDR3 residues: CASRGGSSRAGDNEQFF. In DNA form, the CDR3 reads TGTGCCAGCAGGGGCGGGTCCTCGAGGGCAGGTGACAATGAGCAGTTCTTC. The chain uses TRBV7-9 and TRBJ2-1; D may be TRBD2 (5 bases). Germline V gene lookup returns CDR1 SEHNR and CDR2 FQNEAQ (reference sequence). The CDR3 runs 17 residues. V was shortened by 6 bases and J by 5 bases, with 23 bases between the two germline ends.

V gene TRBV10-2 combines with J gene TRBJ2-7, with D uncertain. In germline, CDR1 is WSHSY, CDR2 SAAADI. The CDR3 runs 16 residues. V was clipped by 2 bases and J by 2 bases, with 16 bases between them. CDR3 sequence reads: CASSETSGPATYEQYF. The CDR3 nucleotides read TGCGCCAGCAGTGAGACAAGTGGGCCTGCAACCTACGAGCAGTACTTC.

In DNA, the CDR3 is TGTGCCACCTCCACTAGCGGGTATTACAATGAGCAGTTCTTC. Protein: CATSTSGYYNEQFF. The chain combines TRBV19 with TRBJ2-1; TRBD2 matches 9 bases. This CDR3 has 14 residues. V was pared by 10 bases and J by 4 bases, with 8 bases of the junction left unmatched. The V gene's germline CDR1 is LNHDA and CDR2 SQIVND (reference sequence).

This clone was seen many times. The genes are TRBV27 and TRBJ2-5; D is ambiguous. Germline values: CDR1 MNHEY, CDR2 SMNVEV (reference sequence). This CDR3 is built from 13 residues. The V and J ends lost 3 bases and 2 bases respectively, with 7 bases between them. The CDR3 is CASSFGEQETQYF. The DNA for the CDR3 is TGTGCCAGCAGTTTTGGGGAACAAGAGACCCAGTACTTC.

The rearrangement joins TRBV6-5 to TRBJ1-3; tentative D call: TRBD1 (6 bases). The CDR3 extends over 14 amino acids. V dropped 5 bases and J dropped 2 bases, with 10 bases sitting between them. Per germline, CDR1 MNHEY and CDR2 SVGAGI. CDR3 residues: CASSPGVAGNTIYF. The CDR3 DNA reads as TGTGCCAGCAGTCCAGGGGTGGCTGGAAACACCATATATTTT.

The chain recombines TRBV5-4 with TRBJ2-3, with D possibly matching TRBD2 (5 bases). This CDR3 comprises 15 residues. The germline V and J ends were trimmed by 4 bases and 3 bases, with 15 bases remaining between them. Germline V gene lookup returns CDR1 SGHNT and CDR2 YYREEE (reference sequence). Here the CDR3 DNA reads TGTGCCAGCAGCAAACTAGAAACGTCTACAGATACGCAGTATTTT. Protein: CASSKLETSTDTQYF.

The chain recombines TRBV6-5 with TRBJ1-2; the D is unclear. CDR3 length: 13 residues. CDR1 MNHEY and CDR2 SVGAGI come from the germline V gene. Between the trimmed V and J ends, which lost 0 bases and 2 bases, there was a span of 4 bases. In DNA form, the CDR3 reads TGTGCCAGCAGTTACTCCCAGAACTATGGCTACACCTTC. It specifies CASSYSQNYGYTF.

In the case of this clone: Other DNA sequences in the sample encode the same CDR3. The gene calls are TRBV29-1 and TRBJ2-7; D may be TRBD1 or TRBD2 (5 bases each). The CDR3 runs to 12 residues. The germline V gene has CDR1 SQVTM and CDR2 ANQGSEA. Trimming took 6 bases from V and 5 from J, leaving 14 bases between them. The CDR3 spells CSVEGPGDEQYF. CDR3 sequence (DNA): TGCAGCGTCGAGGGGCCTGGGGACGAGCAGTACTTC.

The chain is built from TRBV7-9 and TRBJ2-4; D gene unclear. V lost 0 bases, J lost 8 bases, and 5 bases lay in between. CDR3 length equals 12 residues. CDR1 and CDR2 (germline): SEHNR, FQNEAQ (reference sequence). The CDR3 here is CASSLAQDIQYF. CDR3 DNA sequence: TGTGCCAGCAGCTTAGCGCAGGACATTCAGTACTTC.

A few counts support this clone. The J gene is TRBJ1-5, the V gene TRBV7-9, with D unresolved. Trimming cost V 3 bases and J 4 bases, with 7 bases left between them. Per the germline V gene, CDR1 is SEHNR and CDR2 is FQNEAQ (reference sequence). CDR3 length: 13 residues. The CDR3 DNA sequence: TGTGCCAGCAGCTTGAATAAAAATCAGCCCCAGCATTTT. Its translation: CASSLNKNQPQHF.

The genes are TRBV27 and TRBJ2-1; 8 bases fit TRBD2. V dropped 8 bases and J dropped 7; count of bases not matched to a gene: 13. CDR1 is MNHEY, CDR2 SMNVEV, per germline (reference sequence). This CDR3 contains 15 residues. This CDR3 reads CASGSIGRARNEQFF. CDR3 DNA: TGTGCCAGCGGTAGTATCGGGAGGGCCAGGAATGAGCAGTTCTTC.

Written as DNA, the CDR3 is TGTGCCAGCAGTGAAACGGACCGAGGAAAAAACATTCAGTACTTC. Protein product: CASSETDRGKNIQYF. The chain links TRBV6-1 to TRBJ2-4; D is unclear. From germline, CDR1 is MNHNS and CDR2 SASEGT. CDR3 size: 15 residues. The V end was cut by 2 bases, the J end by 4 bases, with 12 bases between.

The rearrangement links TRBV9 to TRBJ2-3; the D gene is possibly TRBD2 (5 bases). V lost 6 bases, J lost 3 bases, and 26 bases lay in between. The germline CDR1 and CDR2 sequences are SGDLS and YYNGEE. This CDR3 is built from 18 residues. The CDR3 DNA follows: TGTGCCAGCAACCCTTCGAGTGTGGCTTTGAGGGCAACAGATACGCAGTATTTT. This gives the protein CASNPSSVALRATDTQYF.

V usage is TRBV10-2 and J usage is TRBJ2-3; 8 bases align to TRBD2. With 7 bases clipped from V and 0 bases from J, the junction kept 3 bases outside the gene matches. Germline V lookup: CDR1 WSHSY, CDR2 SAAADI. The CDR3 is made up of 14 amino acids. The CDR3 DNA reads as TGCGCCAGCACCTGGACTAGCAGCACAGATACGCAGTATTTT. Translation: CASTWTSSTDTQYF.

J is TRBJ2-1 and V is TRBV5-6, with D perhaps matching TRBD1 (5 bases). V was clipped by 0 bases and J by 4 bases, with 14 bases between them. This CDR3 region has 16 residues. Per germline, CDR1 SGHDT and CDR2 YYEEEE. CDR3 sequence (DNA): TGTGCCAGCAGCTTGGAGAGCAGGGTTGGTTACAATGAGCAGTTCTTC. This gives the protein CASSLESRVGYNEQFF.

Remarks on this clone: The junction departs from the called germline gene at one end, perhaps through a read error. The J gene is TRBJ1-5, the V gene TRBV28; 8 bases map to TRBD1. This CDR3 is 15 amino acids long. Germline CDR1 reads MDHEN; CDR2 reads SYDVKM. The CDR3 reads CASRGQGGGNQPQHF. The DNA for the CDR3 is TGTGCAAGCAGGGGGCAGGGGGGAGGAAATCAGCCCCAGCATTTT. Drawing the rest from reference TRBV28 and TRBJ1-5, the complete variable domain is DVKVTQSSRYLVKRTGEKVFLECVQDMDHENMFWYRQDPGLGLRLIYFSYDVKMKEKGDIPEGYSVSREKKERFSLILESASTNQTSMYLCASRGQGGGNQPQHFGDGTRLSIL.

The J gene is TRBJ2-7, the V gene TRBV2, with 8 nucleotides matching TRBD2. The CDR3 contains 14 residues. Germline trimming cut 5 bases from V and 4 bases from J; bases unmatched to any gene: 7. Germline CDR1 and CDR2: SNHLY and FYNNEI. This CDR3 reads CASSRAGEGYEQYF. The DNA of the CDR3 is TGTGCCAGCAGTCGAGCGGGAGAGGGGTACGAGCAGTACTTC.

This chain links TRBV28 with TRBJ2-7, with TRBD2 matching over 10 bases. This CDR3 is 15 amino acids long. The junction had 6 bases not matched to a gene; V was cut back by 6 bases and J by 1 base. The germline V gene has CDR1 MDHEN and CDR2 SYDVKM. CDR3 sequence reads: CASSLSGRASYEQYF. Written as DNA, the CDR3 is TGTGCCAGCAGCCTAAGCGGGAGGGCTTCCTACGAGCAGTACTTC.

This clone was seen a single time. V usage is TRBV7-9 and J usage is TRBJ2-1; 9 bases are a match to TRBD2. This CDR3 contains 17 residues. Germline V gives CDR1 SEHNR, CDR2 FQNEAQ (reference sequence). With V trimmed by 1 base and J by 6 bases, 10 bases remained unmatched. The DNA for the CDR3 is TGTGCCAGCAGCTTAGATGGTAGCGGGAGTCCCCTCAATGAGCAGTTCTTC. This gives the protein CASSLDGSGSPLNEQFF.

The chain employs TRBV6-5 and TRBJ2-7; 9 bases fit TRBD1. J was trimmed by 0 bases and V by 6 bases; bases with no gene match: 6. Looked up from germline, CDR1 is MNHEY and CDR2 is SVGAGI. The CDR3 runs to 15 residues. The CDR3, as DNA: TGTGCCAGCAGCCTTGGACAGGGGATCTCCTACGAGCAGTACTTC. Amino acid sequence: CASSLGQGISYEQYF.

The V gene is TRBV28, the J gene TRBJ2-3; 13 nucleotides line up with TRBD2. Germline CDR1 and CDR2: MDHEN and SYDVKM. J was trimmed by 1 base and V by 7 bases; bases with no gene match: 5. This CDR3 is 16 amino acids long. CDR3 in amino acids: CASNPGLAGGTDTQYF. The CDR3 DNA is TGTGCCAGCAACCCCGGACTAGCGGGAGGCACAGATACGCAGTATTTT.

This clone was seen more than once but under ten times. This chain joins TRBV7-3 and TRBJ2-2, with 10 bases aligning to TRBD2. The germline CDR1 and CDR2 sequences are SGHTA and FQGTGA. This CDR3 spans 15 amino acids. Trimming took 5 bases from V and 6 from J; bases not matched to a gene: 6. CDR3 sequence reads: CASSPLAGASGELFF. DNA for the CDR3: TGTGCCAGCAGCCCTCTAGCGGGAGCGTCCGGGGAGCTGTTTTTT.

The chain has TRBV5-4 and TRBJ2-2, with TRBD1 matching 10 bases. CDR3 length equals 16 residues. V dropped 6 bases and J dropped 5; count of bases not matched to a gene: 10. Germline loops: CDR1 SGHNT, CDR2 YYREEE (reference sequence). The CDR3 loop reads CASTLRGQGVTGELFF. For the CDR3, the DNA is TGTGCCAGCACCCTCCGAGGACAGGGGGTAACCGGGGAGCTGTTTTTT.

The chain joins TRBV10-2 to TRBJ2-7; D perhaps matches TRBD2 (5 bases). Germline V gives CDR1 WSHSY, CDR2 SAAADI. With 3 bases removed from V and 0 bases from J, the gap between germline ends came to 12 bases. This CDR3 has 15 residues. DNA for the CDR3: TGCGCCAGCAGTGAATTGGGAGTTCCCTCCTACGAGCAGTACTTC. Translating it yields CASSELGVPSYEQYF.

The CDR3 loop reads CASSFRDGMPYNEQFF. The CDR3 DNA is TGTGCCAGCAGTTTTCGGGACGGGATGCCCTACAATGAGCAGTTCTTC. The J gene is TRBJ2-1, the V gene TRBV28; D is tentatively TRBD1 or TRBD2 (5 bases each). The CDR3 is made up of 16 amino acids. The germline V gene encodes CDR1 MDHEN and CDR2 SYDVKM. V was pared by 3 bases and J by 2 bases, with 14 bases between. Combining the CDR3 with reference TRBV28 and TRBJ2-1 gives the whole variable domain DVKVTQSSRYLVKRTGEKVFLECVQDMDHENMFWYRQDPGLGLRLIYFSYDVKMKEKGDIPEGYSVSREKKERFSLILESASTNQTSMYLCASSFRDGMPYNEQFFGPGTRLTVL.

CDR3 nucleotide sequence: TGTGCCAGCAGCTCCGGGTGGTACCAAGAGACCCAGTACTTC. Amino acid sequence: CASSSGWYQETQYF. The genes are TRBV7-2 and TRBJ2-5, with D unclear. The CDR3 runs to 14 residues. V shed 4 bases and J shed 0 bases, with 9 bases lying between them. Germline V gene lookup returns CDR1 SGHTA and CDR2 FQGNSA.

With respect to this clone: The sample contains more than one DNA sequence encoding this CDR3. The chain is built from TRBV5-4 and TRBJ2-7, with 9 nucleotides matching TRBD1. The CDR3 covers 14 residues. The ends lost 5 bases at V and 3 bases at J; junction bases unmatched: 6. Germline CDR1 SGHNT, CDR2 YYREEE (reference sequence). The CDR3: CASSTGTGIYEQYF. The CDR3 DNA reads as TGTGCCAGCAGTACCGGGACAGGGATCTACGAGCAGTACTTC.

The chain has TRBV6-6 and TRBJ2-2; possibly TRBD2 for D (5 bases). Germline values: CDR1 MNHNY, CDR2 SVGAGI (reference sequence). This CDR3 is 15 amino acids long. Trimming took off 3 bases at V and 1 base at J, with 9 bases between the two ends. The DNA for the CDR3 is TGTGCCAGCAGTTATACCGGGATGAACACCGGGGAGCTGTTTTTT. This sequence encodes CASSYTGMNTGELFF.